This T cell receptor (beta chain) was sequenced in a study of blood T cells in healthy people across ages. The CDR3 extends over 14 amino acids. Germline CDR1 SGHDT, CDR2 YYEEEE. V lost 6 bases and J 9 bases, leaving 19 bases between the germline ends. The authors ran a second PCR of roughly 6 to 11 cycles using a sample-barcoded 5' primer and a J-beta primer mix. TCRdb reanalysed the 5' RACE reads using MiXCR and keeps one entry per CDR3 protein. In the table there are under 1 million distinct CDR3 sequences, about 42% of which are singletons. As to this clonotype: A much larger clone lies one base from this, so it may be a read error.

Sequencing was carried out using blood. V usage is TRBV5-6 and J usage is TRBJ2-1; D ambiguous. The TCR comes from a man aged 55-75 years in good health. This CDR3 reads CASTVLAPDTEQFF. CDR3 coding DNA: TGTGCCAGCACCGTACTCGCCCCCGATACTGAGCAGTTCTTC.